These T cell receptor beta chains were read from a single sample in a study of cytomegalovirus exposure and HLA in healthy donors. The table came from immunoSEQ multiplex PCR; TCRdb's copy has only in-frame clones and leaves some out. The data contain 70,000 or so clones, about 94% of them singletons. The sequenced sample consisted of PBMCs. These receptors originate from a man aged 18-30 years in good health and CMV-seropositive. The CDR3 runs from the conserved cysteine through the conserved F or W. The D gene is left open where the match is weak. Only some rows state a clone size, as once, few, many or a class for expanded clones.

-	TRBJ2-5	TRBD1	TRBV6-1	CASSELGGRETQYF	TGTGCCAGCAGTGAATTAGGGGGCCGGGAGACCCAGTACTTC
-	TRBJ2-5	TRBD1	TRBV10-3	CAISDRGLETQYF	TGTGCCATCAGTGACAGGGGGCTGGAGACCCAGTACTTC
-	TRBJ2-1	TRBD2	TRBV9	CASSVGTRAGVSDEQFF	TGTGCCAGCAGCGTAGGAACGCGGGCGGGAGTAAGCGATGAGCAGTTCTTC
-	TRBJ1-2	-	TRBV28	CASKNTGYGYTF	TGTGCCAGTAAAAATACGGGGTATGGCTACACCTTC
-	TRBJ1-5	-	TRBV18	CASSPVEGVSGQPQHF	TGTGCCAGCTCACCGGTGGAAGGGGTATCTGGTCAGCCCCAGCATTTT
-	TRBJ2-3	TRBD2	TRBV10-3	CAISGAREGPTDTQYF	TGTGCCATCAGTGGGGCTCGGGAGGGCCCTACAGATACGCAGTATTTT
once	TRBJ2-1	TRBD2	TRBV28	CASIIGGTSAPEGEQFF	TGTGCCAGCATCATAGGGGGGACTAGCGCGCCTGAGGGGGAGCAGTTCTTC
once	TRBJ1-4	-	TRBV7-7	CASSLGGGGKLFF	TGTGCTAGCAGCTTAGGTGGGGGAGGAAAACTGTTTTTT
-	TRBJ2-7	-	TRBV6-5	CASTPWGVGGEQYF	TGTGCCAGCACCCCTTGGGGGGTTGGCGGCGAGCAGTACTTC
-	TRBJ2-3	TRBD2	TRBV30	CACSGLAEAGDTQYF	TGTGCCTGCAGCGGACTAGCGGAGGCAGGAGATACGCAGTATTTT
-	TRBJ2-1	TRBD2	TRBV7-9	CASSSRTSGHNEQFF	TGTGCCAGCAGCTCACGGACTAGCGGGCACAATGAGCAGTTCTTC
-	TRBJ2-7	-	TRBV12-5	CASGFYPSSYEQYF	TGTGCTAGTGGTTTCTATCCGAGCTCCTACGAGCAGTACTTC